Below are 2 T cell receptor beta chains sequenced from a single sample in a study of T cell responses to AZD1222 COVID-19 vaccine. Only in-frame clones appear in the TCRdb table, and some are missing; sequencing was by immunoSEQ multiplex PCR. The sample includes approximately 120,000 clones, around nine tenths of them seen just once. This specimen was peripheral blood, taken on day 0 of AZD1222 vaccination. The receptors shown here come from an adult in good health.

The chain recombines TRBV28 with TRBJ1-1; D possibly corresponds to TRBD1 (6 bases). V dropped 4 bases and J dropped 1 base, with 16 bases sitting between them. Germline CDR1 MDHEN, CDR2 SYDVKM. The CDR3 loop spans 16 amino acids. The CDR3 loop is CASSSPGAVGNTEAFF. CDR3 coding DNA: TGTGCCAGCAGTTCTCCAGGGGCGGTAGGGAACACTGAAGCTTTCTTT.

The chain uses TRBV7-8 and TRBJ2-3, with 7 positions matching TRBD2. The CDR3 is made up of 16 amino acids. Trimming at V came to 0 bases and at J to 2 bases, leaving 5 bases not matched to a gene. In germline, CDR1 is SGHVS, CDR2 FQNEAQ. For the CDR3, the DNA is TGTGCCAGCAGCTTAGCGGGAGGGACTCTCACAGATACGCAGTATTTT. Its translation is CASSLAGGTLTDTQYF.